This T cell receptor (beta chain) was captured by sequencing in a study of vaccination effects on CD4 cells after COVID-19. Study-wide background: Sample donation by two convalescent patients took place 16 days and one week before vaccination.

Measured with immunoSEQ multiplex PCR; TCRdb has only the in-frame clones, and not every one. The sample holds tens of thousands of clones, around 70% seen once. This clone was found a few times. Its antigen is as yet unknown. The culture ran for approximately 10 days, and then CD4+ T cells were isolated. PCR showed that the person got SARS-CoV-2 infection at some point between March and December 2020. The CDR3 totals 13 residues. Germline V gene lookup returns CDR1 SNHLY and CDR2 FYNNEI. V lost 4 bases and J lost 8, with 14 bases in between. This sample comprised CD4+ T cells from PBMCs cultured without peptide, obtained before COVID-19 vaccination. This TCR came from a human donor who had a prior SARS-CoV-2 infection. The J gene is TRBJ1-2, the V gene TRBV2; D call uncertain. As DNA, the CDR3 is TGTGCCAGCAGTGTGTCTCGGCCTCGGGGCTACACCTTC. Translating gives CASSVSRPRGYTF.